The 22 T cell receptor beta chains in this list originate from one sample, sequenced in a study of blood T cell repertoires in COVID-19. Sequenced by immunoSEQ multiplex PCR; TCRdb stores in-frame clones only, minus some. This sample has 130,000 to 150,000 clones, with 87% found just once. The specimen was peripheral blood. The source of these receptors is a woman in her fifties or sixties with acute or convalescent COVID-19.

The table lists this clone with a few counts. The same CDR3 also results from other DNA sequences found in this sample. This chain links TRBV19 with TRBJ2-7, with 10 positions matching TRBD2. Germline V gene lookup returns CDR1 LNHDA and CDR2 SQIVND (reference sequence). Losses at the gene ends were 3 bases for V and 5 bases for J; bases not matched to a gene: 4. The CDR3 is made up of 14 amino acids. The CDR3 DNA sequence: TGTGCCAGTAGTATTTCTAGCGGGGGTGACGAGCAGTACTTC. Its translation is CASSISSGGDEQYF.

The sample holds a few counts of this clone. The chain carries TRBV3-1 (or the pseudogene TRBV3-2) and TRBJ2-5; 11 bases fit TRBD2. The CDR3 has 16 amino acids. J gave up 2 bases and V 1 base, and 3 bases lay outside the gene matches. Per germline, CDR1 LGHDT and CDR2 YNNKEL (reference sequence). The CDR3 reads CASSQGGLAGQETQYF. CDR3 nucleotide sequence: TGTGCCAGCAGCCAAGGAGGACTAGCGGGTCAAGAGACCCAGTACTTC.

The chain's CDR3 is CASSLRADRFNTEAFF. CDR3 DNA: TGTGCCAGCTCATTAAGGGCGGACAGGTTCAACACTGAAGCTTTCTTT. The gene calls are TRBV18 and TRBJ1-1; 7 nucleotides agree with TRBD1. Losses at the gene ends were 5 bases for V and 2 bases for J; bases not matched to a gene: 11. The CDR3 sequence is 16 residues long. The germline V gene encodes CDR1 KGHSH and CDR2 LQKENI.

V usage is TRBV30 and J usage is TRBJ2-7, with 11 bases that match TRBD1. CDR1 is GTSNPN, CDR2 SVGIG, per germline (reference sequence). Unmatched junction bases numbered 6, after V lost 2 bases and J lost 6 bases. The CDR3 loop spans 14 amino acids. CDR3 protein: CAWSSGQGGLEQYF. The CDR3, as DNA: TGTGCCTGGAGTTCGGGACAGGGGGGCCTCGAGCAGTACTTC.

The CDR3 DNA is TGTGCCAGCAGCTCCCCCCGGGACAGGGGGCACGACGAGCAGTACTTC. Its translation is CASSSPRDRGHDEQYF. The rearrangement links TRBV7-6 to TRBJ2-7, with 12 bases fitting TRBD1. Trimming removed 4 bases from V and 5 bases from J; junction bases left unmatched: 9. Looked up from germline, CDR1 is SGHVS and CDR2 is FNYEAQ. This CDR3 spans 16 amino acids. Filled out from reference TRBV7-6 and TRBJ2-7, the complete variable domain reads GAGVSQSPRYKVTKRGQDVALRCDPISGHVSLYWYRQALGQGPEFLTYFNYEAQQDKSGLPNDRFSAERPEGSISTLTIQRTEQRDSAMYRCASSSPRDRGHDEQYFGPGTRLTVT.

The table lists this clone with a few counts. J is TRBJ2-1 and V is TRBV2; D gene ambiguous. The V end was cut by 7 bases, the J end by 8 bases, with 9 bases between. The CDR3 is 11 residues long. The germline V gene has CDR1 SNHLY and CDR2 FYNNEI. The chain's CDR3 is CASTLKYEQFF. The CDR3 bases are TGTGCCAGCACGCTAAAATATGAGCAGTTCTTC.

The chain couples TRBV10-3 to TRBJ2-1, with 13 bases fitting TRBD2. The V gene end was trimmed by 2 bases and the J gene end by 5 bases; junction bases not matched to a gene: 9. The CDR3 is made up of 18 amino acids. From germline, CDR1 is ENHRY and CDR2 SYGVKD. The CDR3 sequence is CAISETPFGTSGDNEQFF. CDR3 nucleotides: TGTGCCATCAGTGAGACCCCGTTTGGGACTAGCGGGGACAATGAGCAGTTCTTC.

The rearrangement joins TRBV7-3 to TRBJ2-3; 8 bases agree with TRBD2. The CDR3 is 14 residues long. Losses at the gene ends were 5 bases for V and 6 bases for J; bases not matched to a gene: 7. Germline loops: CDR1 SGHTA, CDR2 FQGTGA. The CDR3 reads CASSPGGASDTQYF. The DNA of the CDR3 is TGTGCCAGCAGCCCGGGGGGGGCTTCGGATACGCAGTATTTT. Complete variable domain (other parts from reference TRBV7-3 and TRBJ2-3): GAGVSQTPSNKVTEKGKYVELRCDPISGHTALYWYRQSLGQGPEFLIYFQGTGAADDSGLPNDRFFAVRPEGSVSTLKIQRTERGDSAVYLCASSPGGASDTQYFGPGTRLTVL.

The V call is TRBV12-5, the J call TRBJ2-2; D is perhaps TRBD2 (6 bases). Germline V gives CDR1 LGHNT, CDR2 FRNRAP. The CDR3 covers 18 residues. Trimming left V 1 base short and J 4 bases short, with 19 bases between. For the CDR3, the DNA is TGTGCTAGTGGTTTGGGGGTCAGGGCTCCCGGGGGCACCGGGGAGCTGTTTTTT. This encodes CASGLGVRAPGGTGELFF.

The CDR3 region is CASSESRAGELFF. CDR3 bases: TGTGCCAGCAGTGAGTCCAGAGCGGGGGAGCTGTTTTTT. The chain is built from TRBV6-4 and TRBJ2-2; D gene ambiguous. Germline lookup yields CDR1 MRHNA and CDR2 SNTAGT. There are 13 residues in the CDR3. V dropped 3 bases and J dropped 8 bases, with 10 bases sitting between them.

In nucleotides, the CDR3 is TGTGCCAGCAGCCCTTTCCCGAATGAGCAGTTCTTC. This gives the protein CASSPFPNEQFF. This rearrangement joins TRBV11-2 to TRBJ2-1; D is uncertain. Per the germline V gene, CDR1 is SGHAT and CDR2 is FQNNGV. This CDR3 has 12 amino acids. V shed 5 bases and J shed 7 bases, with 9 bases lying between them. The full variable domain, in which reference TRBV11-2 and TRBJ2-1 provide the parts outside the CDR3, is EAGVAQSPRYKIIEKRQSVAFWCNPISGHATLYWYQQILGQGPKLLIQFQNNGVVDDSQLPKDRFSAERLKGVDSTLKIQPAKLEDSAVYLCASSPFPNEQFFGPGTRLTVL.

The chain employs TRBV3-1 (or the pseudogene TRBV3-2) and TRBJ2-7, with D tentatively TRBD1 (7 bases). Germline V CDR1 and CDR2: LGHDT, YNNKEL (reference sequence). The ends were cut back, 5 bases at V and 3 bases at J, with 11 bases in the middle. The CDR3 covers 13 residues. This chain's CDR3 is CASSSGGYYEQYF. The CDR3, as DNA: TGTGCCAGCAGCTCAGGGGGGTACTACGAGCAGTACTTC.

The chain recombines TRBV6-5 with TRBJ1-1; the D gene is possibly TRBD1 (6 bases). Germline CDR1 reads MNHEY; CDR2 reads SVGAGI. The CDR3 covers 14 residues. The ends were cut back, 5 bases at V and 4 bases at J, with 14 bases in the middle. CDR3 in DNA: TGTGCCAGCAGTCGACAGGACATCACCACTGAAGCTTTCTTT. This translates into CASSRQDITTEAFF.

V and J are TRBV20-1 and TRBJ2-3, with 10 nucleotides matching TRBD2. Unmatched junction bases numbered 9, after V lost 3 bases and J lost 0 bases. CDR3 length equals 17 residues. Germline V gene sequence: CDR1 DFQATT, CDR2 SNEGSKA (reference sequence). The chain's CDR3 is CSASEREGLLSTDTQYF. The DNA of the CDR3 is TGCAGTGCTAGTGAGCGGGAGGGCCTCTTGAGCACAGATACGCAGTATTTT.

About this clone itself: A much bigger clone sits one base away, suggesting this may be a read error. This sequence joins TRBV9 and TRBJ1-1, with D unclear. Trimming cost V 1 base and J 0 bases, with 4 bases left between them. CDR1 SGDLS and CDR2 YYNGEE come from the germline V gene. The CDR3 consists of 13 residues. The CDR3, as DNA: TGTGCCAGCAGCGTACAGGTGAACACTGAAGCTTTCTTT. This translates into CASSVQVNTEAFF.

The genes are TRBV5-4 and TRBJ2-1; D gene uncertain. This CDR3 contains 14 residues. Between the trimmed V and J ends, which lost 0 bases and 6 bases, there was a span of 10 bases. Germline V gene lookup returns CDR1 SGHNT and CDR2 YYREEE (reference sequence). The CDR3: CASSLASYGNEQFF. CDR3 bases: TGTGCCAGCAGCTTGGCGTCTTACGGCAATGAGCAGTTCTTC.

This rearrangement joins TRBV20-1 to TRBJ1-2, with 8 bases fitting TRBD1. The CDR3 has 11 residues. The V gene's germline CDR1 is DFQATT and CDR2 SNEGSKA (reference sequence). V was clipped by 4 bases and J by 7 bases; unmatched bases: 2. CDR3 amino acids: CSATGGSGYTF. The CDR3 DNA reads TGCAGTGCTACAGGGGGCAGTGGCTACACCTTC.

This chain connects TRBV24-1 to TRBJ1-2; a possible D gene is TRBD1 (6 bases). Trimming shortened V by 4 bases and J by 8 bases, and 16 bases separated the two germline ends. CDR1 is KGHDR and CDR2 is SFDVKD in the germline V gene. The CDR3 is made up of 14 amino acids. The CDR3 coding sequence is TGTGCCACCAGTGAGGGGGCCAAAAGAAGGGGCTACACCTTC. Protein: CATSEGAKRRGYTF.

The DNA of the CDR3 is TGCGCCAGCAGCCCGGAGCAGGGTGTGATCTATGGCTACACCTTC. This sequence encodes CASSPEQGVIYGYTF. The chain uses TRBV5-1 and TRBJ1-2, with a tentative D call TRBD1 (5 bases). Germline V CDR1 and CDR2: SGHRS, YFSETQ. This CDR3 is built from 15 residues. Trimming took 4 bases from V and 4 from J, leaving 17 bases between them.

A word on this clone: The same CDR3 also results from other DNA sequences found in this sample. The chain uses TRBV18 and TRBJ1-1; TRBD1 is a possible D gene (5 bases). Per germline, CDR1 KGHSH and CDR2 LQKENI. Trimming took off 6 bases at V and 5 bases at J, with 16 bases between the two ends. CDR3 size: 14 residues. This CDR3 is CASSPGQGRTEAFF. Here the CDR3 DNA reads TGTGCCAGCTCTCCAGGGCAGGGTCGGACTGAAGCTTTCTTT.

There are a few counts of this clone. Other DNA sequences in this specimen translate into the identical CDR3. V is TRBV20-1 and J is TRBJ2-2; 7 nucleotides agree with TRBD2. This CDR3 comprises 11 residues. Looked up from germline, CDR1 is DFQATT and CDR2 is SNEGSKA (reference sequence). V gave up 5 bases and J gave up 6 bases; unmatched junction bases: 0. The DNA of the CDR3 is TGCAGTGCTGGGAGGGCCGGGGAGCTGTTTTTT. Its protein product is CSAGRAGELFF.

This chain connects TRBV29-1 to TRBJ2-7; 9 bases match TRBD1. Germline lookup yields CDR1 SQVTM and CDR2 ANQGSEA. CDR3 length equals 13 residues. V trimming: 8 bases; J trimming: 5 bases; junction bases outside the gene matches: 10. The CDR3 loop is CSTAGTGSNEQYF. The CDR3 DNA is TGCAGCACTGCCGGGACAGGGAGTAACGAGCAGTACTTC.